Listed here are 12 T cell receptor beta chains from one sample, sequenced in a study of cytomegalovirus exposure and HLA in healthy donors. In the PCR, 60 Vbeta and 13 Jbeta primers were used. Generated by immunoSEQ multiplex PCR, the TCRdb table keeps only in-frame clones and is missing some. Of over 100,000 clones in the sample, 70% to 80% are singletons; the top ten hold roughly 3%. Specimen: PBMCs. The receptors shown here come from a woman under 30 in good health and CMV-seropositive.

V and J are TRBV10-3 and TRBJ2-7; 9 bases align to TRBD2. The trim removed 10 bases at V and 5 bases at J, leaving 12 bases unmatched. Germline lookup yields CDR1 ENHRY and CDR2 SYGVKD. The CDR3 is 14 amino acids. The DNA of the CDR3 is TGTGCCACCAAAATTAGCGGGAGACTCAACGAGCAGTACTTC. Translating it yields CATKISGRLNEQYF.

This clone was picked up one time. This rearrangement joins TRBV14 to TRBJ1-2; 8 bases are a match to TRBD1. There are 15 residues in the CDR3. Trimming cost V 6 bases and J 4 bases; bases outside gene matches: 10. Germline values: CDR1 SGHDN, CDR2 FVKESK. In DNA form, the CDR3 reads TGTGCCAGCAGTCCGACAGGGGCCCGTGGCTATGGCTACACCTTC. It encodes CASSPTGARGYGYTF. Together with reference TRBV14 and TRBJ1-2, the CDR3 gives the full variable domain: EAGVTQFPSHSVIEKGQTVTLRCDPISGHDNLYWYRRVMGKEIKFLLHFVKESKQDESGMPNNRFLAERTGGTYSTLKVQPAELEDSGVYFCASSPTGARGYGYTFGSGTRLTVV.

The rearrangement links TRBV4-1 to TRBJ1-3; 9 nucleotides align to TRBD1. Germline lookup yields CDR1 MGHRA and CDR2 YSYEKL. There are 19 residues in the CDR3. Trimming removed 3 bases from V and 1 base from J; junction bases left unmatched: 13. The CDR3 loop reads CASSQHYRGQGNSGNTIYF. CDR3 sequence (DNA): TGCGCCAGCAGCCAGCATTACAGGGGGCAGGGTAATTCTGGAAACACCATATATTTT.

This chain links TRBV7-9 with TRBJ2-3, with D maybe TRBD1 (5 bases). CDR1 and CDR2 from the germline V gene are SEHNR and FQNEAQ (reference sequence). Trimming took 5 bases from V and 5 from J, leaving 20 bases between them. The CDR3 totals 16 residues. The DNA of the CDR3 is TGTGCCAGCAGCCCCGCAGGGCAGGTAGTTATAGATACGCAGTATTTT. Its protein is CASSPAGQVVIDTQYF.

The chain employs TRBV6-1 and TRBJ2-1; TRBD1 agrees at 10 bases. Germline V lookup: CDR1 MNHNS, CDR2 SASEGT. This CDR3 region has 17 residues. V shed 3 bases, J shed 4 bases, and the junction held 9 bases outside the gene matches. The CDR3 sequence: CASSDWDRGRSYNEQFF. In DNA, the CDR3 is TGTGCCAGCAGTGACTGGGACAGGGGCAGGTCTTACAATGAGCAGTTCTTC.

V gene TRBV6-5 combines with J gene TRBJ2-7, with 8 bases fitting TRBD1. Losses at the gene ends were 6 bases for V and 2 bases for J; bases not matched to a gene: 9. The germline CDR1 and CDR2 sequences are MNHEY and SVGAGI. The CDR3 has 15 residues. For the CDR3, the DNA is TGTGCCAGCAGGGGAGACAGGGGAAGGACCTACGAGCAGTACTTC. As protein: CASRGDRGRTYEQYF.

V and J are TRBV21-1 and TRBJ2-3; the table's TRBD1 call for D was not verified on the DNA. TRBV21-1 is an annotated pseudogene. The CDR3 has 17 residues. Here the CDR3 DNA reads TGTGCCAGCAGCGGGAGAACGGGACAGGGGATCACAGATACGCAGTATTTT. Translation: CASSGRTGQGITDTQYF.

V usage is TRBV6-1 and J usage is TRBJ1-3; unclear D gene. The ends were cut back, 4 bases at V and 3 bases at J, with 4 bases in the middle. The CDR3 is 12 residues long. Germline CDR1 reads MNHNS; CDR2 reads SASEGT. The CDR3 reads CASSGSGNTIYF. CDR3 nucleotide sequence: TGTGCCAGCAGTGGCAGTGGAAACACCATATATTTT.

The chain carries TRBV30 and TRBJ1-1; D possibly corresponds to TRBD1 (6 bases). The germline CDR1 and CDR2 sequences are GTSNPN and SVGIG (reference sequence). Deletions cut 5 bases from V and 3 bases from J, with 10 bases between. The CDR3 covers 12 residues. The DNA of the CDR3 is TGTGCCTGGGAAGGGGGATACACTGAAGCTTTCTTT. This codes for CAWEGGYTEAFF.

The gene calls are TRBV9 and TRBJ2-2; TRBD2 aligns across 14 bases. The V gene's germline CDR1 is SGDLS and CDR2 YYNGEE. Losses at the gene ends were 4 bases for V and 4 bases for J; bases not matched to a gene: 18. The CDR3 runs 21 residues. CDR3 amino acids: CASSFRTRLAGGPDPTGELFF. As DNA, the CDR3 is TGTGCCAGCAGCTTCCGAACCAGACTAGCGGGAGGGCCAGATCCCACCGGGGAGCTGTTTTTT.

Here the CDR3 DNA reads TGTGCCAGCAGCTTGCCGGGACAGCGATCCTCCTACGAGCAGTACTTC. This codes for CASSLPGQRSSYEQYF. The V call is TRBV21-1, the J call TRBJ2-7; TRBD1, as called in the table, went unchecked against the DNA. TRBV21-1 is classified as a pseudogene. The CDR3 consists of 16 residues.

The chain couples TRBV6-5 to TRBJ1-3; no clear D gene. V lost 3 bases, J lost 4 bases, and 10 bases lay in between. Germline values: CDR1 MNHEY, CDR2 SVGAGI. This CDR3 spans 14 amino acids. The CDR3 DNA reads TGTGCCAGCAGTTATCTAGCGGGCGGAAACACCATATATTTT. Protein: CASSYLAGGNTIYF.